The T cell receptor (beta chain) under discussion was sequenced for a study of shared clonotypes between healthy human individuals. Trimming removed 1 base at V and 5 bases at J, with 11 bases between. This CDR3 has 14 residues. Germline V CDR1 and CDR2: SEHNR, FQNEAQ (reference sequence). Repertoires were generated with immunoSEQ multiplex PCR, while TCRdb's copy carries only in-frame clones and drops some. Of hundreds of thousands of clones listed, roughly three quarters were seen once; the top ten hold roughly 13%. This clonotype was sampled from a woman aged 40 to 50 in good health. Some clones in this sample may be carry-over from other donors' samples. Sequenced material: PBMCs. The gene calls are TRBV7-9 and TRBJ2-5; D is ambiguous. CDR3 region: CASSLGIAGETQYF. CDR3 nucleotides: TGTGCCAGCAGCTTAGGAATAGCTGGCGAGACCCAGTACTTC.